This section outlines one T cell receptor (beta chain) sequence together with its context. Authors' methods: Estimates of nucleated cell counts were drawn from the amplification of reference gene primers. Method: immunoSEQ multiplex PCR; TCRdb's copy keeps in-frame clones and lacks some. The V and J calls and clone size come from that table; D and trimming were worked out from the DNA. This sample yields under 150,000 clones, of which about 85% are seen a single time; around 3.3% belongs to the top ten. CDR1 and CDR2 from the germline V gene are SGHDT and YYEEEE. Trimming pared 1 base from V and 7 bases from J, leaving 11 bases between. CDR3 length: 14 amino acids. The data were taken from a study of blood T cell repertoires in COVID-19. The overall study: Donors in the United States, Italy and Spain gave samples during acute or convalescent COVID-19. PBMCs, B-cell-depleted T cells, or T cells provided the cDNA or gDNA that made up the material.

The sequenced sample was peripheral blood. The rearrangement joins TRBV5-6 to TRBJ2-2; a weak D match, TRBD2 (6 bases). The source is a middle-aged man with acute or convalescent COVID-19. The CDR3 nucleotides are TGTGCCAGCAGCTTGAGGGCGGGGTACGGGGAGCTGTTTTTT. This codes for CASSLRAGYGELFF. The whole variable domain, remainder taken from reference TRBV5-6 and TRBJ2-2, is DAGVTQSPTHLIKTRGQQVTLRCSPKSGHDTVSWYQQALGQGPQFIFQYYEEEERQRGNFPDRFSGHQFPNYSSELNVNALLLGDSALYLCASSLRAGYGELFFGEGSRLTVL.